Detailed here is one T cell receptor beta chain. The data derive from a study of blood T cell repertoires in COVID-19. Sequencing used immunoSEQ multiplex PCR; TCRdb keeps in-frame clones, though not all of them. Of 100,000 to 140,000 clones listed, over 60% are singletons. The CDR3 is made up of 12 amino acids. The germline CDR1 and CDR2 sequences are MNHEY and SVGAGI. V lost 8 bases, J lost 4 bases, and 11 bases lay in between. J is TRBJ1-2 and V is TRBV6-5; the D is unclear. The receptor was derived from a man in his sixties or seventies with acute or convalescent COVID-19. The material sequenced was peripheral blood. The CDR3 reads CASSPEPYGYTF. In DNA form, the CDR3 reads TGTGCCAGCTCCCCGGAGCCCTATGGCTACACCTTC.